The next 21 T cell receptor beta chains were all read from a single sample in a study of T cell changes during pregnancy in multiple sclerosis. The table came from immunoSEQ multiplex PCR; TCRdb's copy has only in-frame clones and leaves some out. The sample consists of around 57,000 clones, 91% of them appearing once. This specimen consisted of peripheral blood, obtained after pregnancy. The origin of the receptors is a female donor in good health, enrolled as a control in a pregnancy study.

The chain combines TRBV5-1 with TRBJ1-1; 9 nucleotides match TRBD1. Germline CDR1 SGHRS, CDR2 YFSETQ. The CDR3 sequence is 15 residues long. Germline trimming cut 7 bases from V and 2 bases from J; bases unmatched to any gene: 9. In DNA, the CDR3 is TGCGCCAGCGGATTGGGACAGGGATCAAACACTGAAGCTTTCTTT. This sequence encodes CASGLGQGSNTEAFF.

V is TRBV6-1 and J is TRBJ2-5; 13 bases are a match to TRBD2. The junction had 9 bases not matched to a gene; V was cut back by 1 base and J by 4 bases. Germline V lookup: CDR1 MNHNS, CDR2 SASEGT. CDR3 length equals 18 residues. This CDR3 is CASSEGRLAGGRGETQYF. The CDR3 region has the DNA TGTGCCAGCAGTGAAGGAAGACTAGCGGGGGGCCGGGGAGAGACCCAGTACTTC.

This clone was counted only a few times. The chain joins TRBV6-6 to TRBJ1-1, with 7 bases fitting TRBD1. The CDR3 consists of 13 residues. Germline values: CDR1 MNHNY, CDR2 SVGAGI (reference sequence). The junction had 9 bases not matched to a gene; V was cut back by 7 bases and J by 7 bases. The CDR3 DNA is TGTGCCAGCACCCAACAGGGACAGCATGAAGCTTTCTTT. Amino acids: CASTQQGQHEAFF.

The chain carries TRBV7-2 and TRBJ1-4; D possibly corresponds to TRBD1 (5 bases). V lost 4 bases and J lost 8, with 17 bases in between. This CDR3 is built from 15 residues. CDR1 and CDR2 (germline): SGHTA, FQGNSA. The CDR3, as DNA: TGTGCCAGCAGCTCCCAGGCAGGGTTTGGCGAAAAACTGTTTTTT. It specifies CASSSQAGFGEKLFF.

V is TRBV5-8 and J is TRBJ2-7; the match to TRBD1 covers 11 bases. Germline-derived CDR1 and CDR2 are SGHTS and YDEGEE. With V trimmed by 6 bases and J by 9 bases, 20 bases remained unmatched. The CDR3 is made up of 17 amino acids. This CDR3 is CASTNTDPGTGGSGQYF. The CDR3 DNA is TGTGCCAGCACCAATACTGACCCCGGGACAGGGGGATCGGGGCAGTACTTC.

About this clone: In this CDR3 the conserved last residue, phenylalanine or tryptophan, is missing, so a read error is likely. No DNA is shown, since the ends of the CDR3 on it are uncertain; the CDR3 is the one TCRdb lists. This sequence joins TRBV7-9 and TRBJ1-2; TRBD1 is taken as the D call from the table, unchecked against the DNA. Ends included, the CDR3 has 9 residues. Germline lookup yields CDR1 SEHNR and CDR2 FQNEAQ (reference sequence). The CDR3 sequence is CASSQDRAL.

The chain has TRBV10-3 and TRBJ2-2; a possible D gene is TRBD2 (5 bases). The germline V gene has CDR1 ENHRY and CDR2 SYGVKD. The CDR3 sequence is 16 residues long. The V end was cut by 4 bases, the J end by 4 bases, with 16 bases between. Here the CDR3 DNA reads TGTGCCATCAGTGGGTCCGGGGAGACTCCCACCGGGGAGCTGTTTTTT. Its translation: CAISGSGETPTGELFF.

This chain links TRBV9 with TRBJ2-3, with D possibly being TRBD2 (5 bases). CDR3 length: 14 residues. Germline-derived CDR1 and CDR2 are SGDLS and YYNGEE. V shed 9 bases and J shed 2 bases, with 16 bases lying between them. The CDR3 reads CATTDLLNTDTQYF. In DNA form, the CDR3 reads TGTGCCACCACGGACTTACTGAACACAGATACGCAGTATTTT. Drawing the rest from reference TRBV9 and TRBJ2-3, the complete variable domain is DSGVTQTPKHLITATGQRVTLRCSPRSGDLSVYWYQQSLDQGLQFLIQYYNGEERAKGNILERFSAQQFPDLHSELNLSSLELGDSALYFCATTDLLNTDTQYFGPGTRLTVL.

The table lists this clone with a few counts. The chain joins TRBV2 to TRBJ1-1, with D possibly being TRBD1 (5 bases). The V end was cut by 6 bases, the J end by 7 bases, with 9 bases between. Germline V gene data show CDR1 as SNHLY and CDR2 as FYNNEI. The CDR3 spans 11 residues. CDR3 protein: CASRVGHEAFF. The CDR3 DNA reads TGTGCCAGCAGAGTTGGACATGAAGCTTTCTTT.

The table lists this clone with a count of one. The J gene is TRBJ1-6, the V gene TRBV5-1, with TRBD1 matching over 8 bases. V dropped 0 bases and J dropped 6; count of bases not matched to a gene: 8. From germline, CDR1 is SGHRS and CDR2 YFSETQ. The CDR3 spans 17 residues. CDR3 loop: CASSLVVSQGANSPLHF. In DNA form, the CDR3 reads TGCGCCAGCAGCTTGGTAGTTAGCCAGGGGGCTAATTCACCCCTCCACTTT.

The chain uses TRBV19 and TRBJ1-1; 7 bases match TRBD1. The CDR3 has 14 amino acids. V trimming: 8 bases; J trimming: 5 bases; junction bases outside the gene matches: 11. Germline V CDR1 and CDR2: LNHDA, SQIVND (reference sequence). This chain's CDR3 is CASLSRTGGTEAFF. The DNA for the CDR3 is TGTGCCAGTCTTTCCCGGACAGGAGGTACTGAAGCTTTCTTT.

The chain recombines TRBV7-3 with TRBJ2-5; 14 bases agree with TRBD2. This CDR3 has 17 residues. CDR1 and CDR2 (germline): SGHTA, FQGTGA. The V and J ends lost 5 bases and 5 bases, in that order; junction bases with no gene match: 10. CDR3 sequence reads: CASSPTGLAGGLETQYF. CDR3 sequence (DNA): TGTGCCAGCAGCCCCACTGGACTAGCGGGGGGCCTGGAGACCCAGTACTTC.

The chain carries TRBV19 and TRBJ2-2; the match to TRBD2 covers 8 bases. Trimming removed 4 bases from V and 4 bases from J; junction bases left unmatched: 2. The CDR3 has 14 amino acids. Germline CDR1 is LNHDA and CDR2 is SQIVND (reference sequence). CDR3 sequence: CASSRTSSTGELFF. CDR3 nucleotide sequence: TGTGCCAGTAGTAGGACTAGCTCCACCGGGGAGCTGTTTTTT.

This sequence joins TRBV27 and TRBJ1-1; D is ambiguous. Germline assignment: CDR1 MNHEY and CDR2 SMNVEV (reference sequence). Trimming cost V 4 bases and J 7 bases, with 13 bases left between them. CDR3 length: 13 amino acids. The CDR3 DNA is TGTGCCAGCAGTTCCCCTGTCGCGGATGAAGCTTTCTTT. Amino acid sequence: CASSSPVADEAFF.

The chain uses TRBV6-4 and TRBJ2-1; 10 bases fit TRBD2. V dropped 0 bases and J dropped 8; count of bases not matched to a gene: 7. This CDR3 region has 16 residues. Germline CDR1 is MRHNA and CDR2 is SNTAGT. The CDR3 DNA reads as TGTGCCAGCAGTGACTCTCCTAGCGGGGGTCGGGATGAGCAGTTCTTC. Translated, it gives CASSDSPSGGRDEQFF.

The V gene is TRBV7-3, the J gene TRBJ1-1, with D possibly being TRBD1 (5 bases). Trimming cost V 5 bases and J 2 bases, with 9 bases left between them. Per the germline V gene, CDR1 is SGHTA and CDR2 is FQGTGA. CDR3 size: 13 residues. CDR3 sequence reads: CASSPDSNTEAFF. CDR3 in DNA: TGTGCCAGCAGCCCCGACAGTAACACTGAAGCTTTCTTT.

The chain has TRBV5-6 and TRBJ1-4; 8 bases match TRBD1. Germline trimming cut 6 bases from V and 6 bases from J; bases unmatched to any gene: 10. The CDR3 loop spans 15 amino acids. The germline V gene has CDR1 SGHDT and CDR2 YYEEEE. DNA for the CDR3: TGTGCCAGCACCACTCTTAACAGGGGGTATGAAAAACTGTTTTTT. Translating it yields CASTTLNRGYEKLFF.

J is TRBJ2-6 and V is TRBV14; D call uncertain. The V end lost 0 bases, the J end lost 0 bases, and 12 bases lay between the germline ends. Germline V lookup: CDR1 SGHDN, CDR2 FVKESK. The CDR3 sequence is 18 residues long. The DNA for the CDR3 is TGTGCCAGCAGCCAAGATCCAGGCCGCGCCTCTGGGGCCAACGTCCTGACTTTC. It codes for CASSQDPGRASGANVLTF.

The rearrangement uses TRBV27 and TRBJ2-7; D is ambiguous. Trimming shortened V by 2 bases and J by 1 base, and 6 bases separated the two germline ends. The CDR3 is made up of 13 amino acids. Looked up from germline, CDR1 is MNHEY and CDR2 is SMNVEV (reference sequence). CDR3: CASSLTSSYEQYF. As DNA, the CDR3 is TGTGCCAGCAGTTTAACCAGTTCCTACGAGCAGTACTTC.

The CDR3 sequence: CASSSKHGANYGYTF. The CDR3 bases are TGTGCCAGCAGTTCCAAACACGGAGCTAACTATGGCTACACCTTC. The chain joins TRBV6-5 to TRBJ1-2; D remains ambiguous. The germline V gene encodes CDR1 MNHEY and CDR2 SVGAGI. Trimming cost V 4 bases and J 0 bases, with 12 bases left between them. The CDR3 totals 15 residues.

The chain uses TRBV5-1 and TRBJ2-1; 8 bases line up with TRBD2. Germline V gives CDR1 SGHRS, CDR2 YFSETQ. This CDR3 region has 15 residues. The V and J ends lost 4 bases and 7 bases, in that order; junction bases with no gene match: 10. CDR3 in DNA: TGCGCCAGCAGCCTGGCGGGGGGCGTGGGAAATGAGCAGTTCTTC. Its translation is CASSLAGGVGNEQFF.